This TCR beta chain was profiled in a study of OX40 agonist ivuxolimab in advanced cancers. Study details: Three dose-escalation patients had partial responses: one with hepatocellular carcinoma and two with cutaneous melanoma. Findings and caveats of the study: At 0.1 to 3.0 mg/kg, clonal expansion of CD4+ and CD8+ blood T cells had occurred by week 6.

Looked up from germline, CDR1 is MDHEN and CDR2 is SYDVKM. V lost 2 bases and J 4 bases, leaving 14 bases between the germline ends. This CDR3 spans 15 amino acids. In the case of this clone: Its antigen remains unidentified.

Measured with immunoSEQ multiplex PCR; TCRdb has only the in-frame clones, and not every one. This table has around 100,000 clones, around 87% appearing once. J is TRBJ1-1 and V is TRBV28, with TRBD1 as a possible D gene (6 bases). Sequences were derived from CD4+ or CD8+ T cells sorted from blood, sampled in a trial of the OX40 agonist ivuxolimab. This sequence was found in an adult with an advanced solid tumor such as melanoma, head and neck, liver or kidney cancer. CDR3 residues: CASSLPLGGATEAFF. The CDR3 DNA sequence: TGTGCCAGCAGTTTACCCTTAGGGGGGGCCACTGAAGCTTTCTTT. Drawing the rest from reference TRBV28 and TRBJ1-1, the complete variable domain is DVKVTQSSRYLVKRTGEKVFLECVQDMDHENMFWYRQDPGLGLRLIYFSYDVKMKEKGDIPEGYSVSREKKERFSLILESASTNQTSMYLCASSLPLGGATEAFFGQGTRLTVV.